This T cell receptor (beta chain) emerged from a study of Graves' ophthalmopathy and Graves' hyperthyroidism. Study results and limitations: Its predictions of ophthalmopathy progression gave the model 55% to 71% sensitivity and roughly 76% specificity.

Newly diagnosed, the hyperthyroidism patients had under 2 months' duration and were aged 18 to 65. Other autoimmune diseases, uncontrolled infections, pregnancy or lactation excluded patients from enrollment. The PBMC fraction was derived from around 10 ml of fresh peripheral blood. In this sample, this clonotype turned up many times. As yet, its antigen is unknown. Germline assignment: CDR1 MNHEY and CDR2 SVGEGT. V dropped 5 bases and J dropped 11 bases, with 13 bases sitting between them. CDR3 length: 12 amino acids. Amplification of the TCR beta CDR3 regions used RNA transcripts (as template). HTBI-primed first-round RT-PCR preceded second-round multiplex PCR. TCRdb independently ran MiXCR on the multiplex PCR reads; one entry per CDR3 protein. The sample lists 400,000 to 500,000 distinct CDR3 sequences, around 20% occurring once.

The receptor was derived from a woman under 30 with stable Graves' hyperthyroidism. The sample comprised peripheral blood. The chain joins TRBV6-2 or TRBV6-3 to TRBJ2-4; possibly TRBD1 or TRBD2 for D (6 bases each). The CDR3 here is CASSPTGGLQYF. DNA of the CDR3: TGTGCCAGCAGTCCGACAGGAGGGCTTCAGTACTTC.